The next 29 T cell receptor beta chains were all read from a single sample in a study of identical twins (dated by TCRdb to between 2015 and 2016). Libraries came from 5' RACE. Sequencing was carried out with an Illumina HiSeq 2000. The public reads were reanalyzed by TCRdb: fastp trimming at Q25, MiXCR alignment, in-frame beta chains only. Rows are combined by CDR3 protein, so each entry shows the most common genes and DNA. Across this sample there are around 1.7 million distinct CDR3 sequences, with about 32% seen only once. The leading ten clones occupy about 0.27% of the sample. Sequencing was carried out using cord blood. All receptors derive from a newborn girl in good health.

The V call is TRBV20-1, the J call TRBJ2-7; perhaps TRBD2 as D (5 bases). Germline values: CDR1 DFQATT, CDR2 SNEGSKA (reference sequence). CDR3 length: 15 residues. Trimming took 6 bases from V and 0 from J, leaving 18 bases between them. CDR3 in amino acids: CSATKRPRGSYEQYF. The CDR3 DNA is TGCAGTGCCACGAAGCGGCCCCGTGGCTCCTACGAGCAGTACTTC.

This chain uses TRBV20-1 with TRBJ2-1; weak D call: TRBD2 (5 bases). In germline, CDR1 is DFQATT, CDR2 SNEGSKA (reference sequence). V lost 0 bases, J lost 3 bases, and 12 bases lay in between. This CDR3 region has 15 residues. CDR3: CSAREAGPFYNEQFF. The DNA of the CDR3 is TGCAGTGCTAGAGAGGCGGGTCCTTTCTACAATGAGCAGTTCTTC.

This clonotype was recorded once. The chain combines TRBV2 with TRBJ2-1, with 8 bases fitting TRBD2. The CDR3 consists of 17 residues. Unmatched junction bases numbered 11, after V lost 3 bases and J lost 4 bases. Germline values: CDR1 SNHLY, CDR2 FYNNEI. The DNA for the CDR3 is TGTGCCAGCAGTGATTTCGGGATAGCGGGAATATACAATGAGCAGTTCTTC. Residues: CASSDFGIAGIYNEQFF.

The chain joins TRBV10-3 to TRBJ2-3; the match to TRBD2 covers 7 bases. This CDR3 is 15 amino acids long. The V gene end was trimmed by 7 bases and the J gene end by 0 bases; junction bases not matched to a gene: 7. Germline V gene data show CDR1 as ENHRY and CDR2 as SYGVKD. The CDR3 is CAIKTSGASTDTQYF. The CDR3 DNA sequence: TGTGCCATCAAAACAAGCGGGGCCAGCACAGATACGCAGTATTTT.

This clonotype was seen only once. CDR3: CSALKVGGNQPQHF. The CDR3 bases are TGCAGTGCCCTGAAAGTCGGAGGCAATCAGCCCCAGCATTTT. The chain employs TRBV20-1 and TRBJ1-5; D ambiguous. The germline CDR1 and CDR2 sequences are DFQATT and SNEGSKA (reference sequence). The V end was cut by 6 bases, the J end by 2 bases, with 14 bases between. This CDR3 contains 14 residues.

This chain connects TRBV12-3 or TRBV12-4 to TRBJ1-6, with a tentative D call TRBD1 (6 bases). V dropped 6 bases and J dropped 10 bases, with 16 bases sitting between them. This CDR3 region has 14 residues. CDR3 loop: CASSKGGARSPLHF. DNA for the CDR3: TGTGCCAGCAGCAAAGGGGGGGCGCGATCACCCCTCCACTTT.

This chain links TRBV24-1 with TRBJ2-1, with 8 bases identical to TRBD2. V lost 5 bases, J lost 3 bases, and 14 bases stayed unmatched. Germline V gene data show CDR1 as KGHDR and CDR2 as SFDVKD. The length of the CDR3 is 18 residues. CDR3: CATSAPNPERGNYNEQFF. Here the CDR3 DNA reads TGTGCCACCAGTGCCCCCAATCCCGAGCGGGGGAACTACAATGAGCAGTTCTTC.

This chain joins TRBV6-2 or TRBV6-3 and TRBJ2-1, with 9 positions matching TRBD2. The DNA end lines up better with TRBJ2-7; the J call may be wrong. Germline V gives CDR1 MNHEY, CDR2 SVGEGT. The CDR3 runs 17 residues. Here the CDR3 reads CASSRRIAGASYNEQYF. The CDR3 DNA reads TGTGCCAGCAGTCGACGCATAGCGGGAGCTAGTTACAATGAGCAGTACTTC.

As for this clonotype: Compared with germline, one end of the junction differs, possibly owing to a read error. The CDR3 nucleotides read TGCGCCAGCAGTTCGGGACAGGGGAATACCTATGGCTACACCTTC. Translated, it gives CASSSGQGNTYGYTF. V and J are TRBV28 and TRBJ1-2; 10 bases map to TRBD1. The germline V gene encodes CDR1 MDHEN and CDR2 SYDVKM. The CDR3 covers 15 residues.

V and J are TRBV28 and TRBJ1-2; D perhaps matches TRBD1 (6 bases). Per germline, CDR1 MDHEN and CDR2 SYDVKM. CDR3 size: 14 residues. Trimming shortened V by 0 bases and J by 4 bases, and 9 bases separated the two germline ends. The CDR3 loop reads CASSLWGHSYGYTF. The CDR3 region has the DNA TGTGCCAGCAGTTTATGGGGACACAGCTATGGCTACACCTTC.

The chain links TRBV24-1 to TRBJ2-7; D is unclear. V was clipped by 3 bases and J by 7 bases, with 6 bases between them. The CDR3 consists of 11 residues. The germline V gene has CDR1 KGHDR and CDR2 SFDVKD. As DNA, the CDR3 is TGTGCCACCAGTGATGGGGAAGAGCAGTACTTC. Its protein product is CATSDGEEQYF.

This clonotype came up a few times. J is TRBJ1-5 and V is TRBV30; D might be TRBD1 (6 bases). Germline loops: CDR1 GTSNPN, CDR2 SVGIG (reference sequence). The CDR3 has 14 amino acids. V lost 0 bases and J lost 2, with 8 bases in between. The chain's CDR3 is CAWSVPGGNQPQHF. CDR3 bases: TGTGCCTGGAGTGTCCCAGGGGGCAATCAGCCCCAGCATTTT.

Comment on this clonotype: This sequence may be a read error, since a much larger clone differs from it by one base. The V gene is TRBV12-3 or TRBV12-4, the J gene TRBJ2-1, with D maybe TRBD1 (6 bases). The CDR3 sequence is 13 residues long. Trimming stripped 5 bases from V and 10 bases from J, with 15 bases between. The CDR3 spells CASSKRQVNEQFF. The CDR3 DNA is TGTGCCAGCAGTAAGAGACAGGTCAACGAGCAGTTCTTC.

This clonotype came up many times. The chain combines TRBV7-9 with TRBJ1-2; D gene unclear. CDR1 and CDR2 (germline): SEHNR, FQNEAQ (reference sequence). The V gene lost 0 bases and the J gene lost 2 bases, with 7 bases spanning the gap. The CDR3 has 14 amino acids. The CDR3 bases are TGTGCCAGCAGCTTAGCGCGGATGAACTATGGCTACACCTTC. It codes for CASSLARMNYGYTF.

The V gene is TRBV20-1, the J gene TRBJ1-5; TRBD1 aligns across 9 bases. CDR1 is DFQATT, CDR2 SNEGSKA, per germline (reference sequence). V dropped 6 bases and J dropped 2; count of bases not matched to a gene: 5. This CDR3 contains 14 residues. The CDR3 coding sequence is TGCAGTGCGGCCCGGACAGGGGGCAATCAGCCCCAGCATTTT. It codes for CSAARTGGNQPQHF.

The V and J genes are TRBV18 and TRBJ2-7, with 9 positions matching TRBD2. The V gene's germline CDR1 is KGHSH and CDR2 LQKENI. V lost 1 base to trimming and J lost 3 bases; unmatched junction nucleotides: 10. CDR3 length equals 17 residues. The CDR3 loop reads CASSPLPASGTNYEQYF. The CDR3 nucleotides are TGTGCCAGCTCACCACTGCCGGCTAGCGGGACAAACTACGAGCAGTACTTC.

This clonotype came up a few times. The genes are TRBV12-3 or TRBV12-4 and TRBJ1-1; possibly TRBD1 for D (5 bases). Trimming removed 8 bases at V and 4 bases at J, with 11 bases between. The CDR3 has 12 residues. CDR3: CASGGVGTEAFF. In DNA, the CDR3 is TGTGCCAGCGGGGGGGTCGGCACTGAAGCTTTCTTT.

This clonotype was recorded a few times. V gene TRBV24-1 combines with J gene TRBJ2-1; D might be TRBD1 (5 bases). With 10 bases removed from V and 3 bases from J, the gap between germline ends came to 27 bases. The length of the CDR3 is 18 residues. Per germline, CDR1 KGHDR and CDR2 SFDVKD. The CDR3 region has the DNA TGTGCCACTCCGACAGAGACATGGGCCTGCGAAAACTACAATGAGCAGTTCTTC. Encoded protein: CATPTETWACENYNEQFF.

This clonotype was seen once. The chain links TRBV2 to TRBJ2-2; 11 bases match TRBD1. Per germline, CDR1 SNHLY and CDR2 FYNNEI. Trimming removed 8 bases from V and 3 bases from J; junction bases left unmatched: 2. The CDR3 is made up of 14 amino acids. The CDR3 loop is CASRTGGHTGELFF. In nucleotides, the CDR3 is TGTGCCAGCCGGACAGGGGGCCACACCGGGGAGCTGTTTTTT.

This rearrangement joins TRBV20-1 to TRBJ1-6; weak D call: TRBD1 (5 bases). Trimming took 3 bases from V and 5 from J, leaving 17 bases between them. The CDR3 has 16 amino acids. The germline V gene encodes CDR1 DFQATT and CDR2 SNEGSKA (reference sequence). CDR3 in amino acids: CSASRLGATDNSPLHF. CDR3 DNA sequence: TGCAGTGCTAGCCGCCTAGGGGCAACAGATAATTCACCCCTCCACTTT.

The chain links TRBV6-6 to TRBJ2-3; 9 positions match TRBD2. From germline, CDR1 is MNHNY and CDR2 SVGAGI (reference sequence). The CDR3 runs to 16 residues. The V gene end was trimmed by 0 bases and the J gene end by 5 bases; junction bases not matched to a gene: 6. The CDR3 DNA reads TGTGCCAGCAGTTACTCCTCGCGGGGGGGCAGAGATACGCAGTATTTT. It yields the protein CASSYSSRGGRDTQYF.

This clonotype was detected many times. The V and J genes are TRBV20-1 and TRBJ2-3, with TRBD1 identical over 7 bases. V was pared by 5 bases and J by 5 bases, with 1 base of the junction left unmatched. Germline V gene data show CDR1 as DFQATT and CDR2 as SNEGSKA (reference sequence). The CDR3 has 11 amino acids. The DNA for the CDR3 is TGCAGTGCTTACAGGGGAGATACGCAGTATTTT. Translation gives CSAYRGDTQYF.

This chain joins TRBV6-6 and TRBJ2-1, with 11 bases that match TRBD2. CDR1 MNHNY and CDR2 SVGAGI come from the germline V gene (reference sequence). This CDR3 spans 16 amino acids. V shed 5 bases, J shed 4 bases, and the junction held 7 bases outside the gene matches. The CDR3 loop reads CASSALLAGVYNEQFF. DNA of the CDR3: TGTGCCAGCAGTGCCCTACTAGCGGGAGTGTACAATGAGCAGTTCTTC.

The V call is TRBV6-1, the J call TRBJ2-1; no clear D. Trimming shortened V by 5 bases and J by 2 bases, and 10 bases separated the two germline ends. The V gene's germline CDR1 is MNHNS and CDR2 SASEGT. The CDR3 loop spans 14 amino acids. CDR3 protein: CASSPRAPYNEQFF. The CDR3 nucleotides are TGTGCCAGCAGTCCACGGGCCCCCTACAATGAGCAGTTCTTC.

CDR3 region: CAISDRTTGGREKLFF. CDR3 DNA: TGTGCCATCAGTGATCGGACGACAGGGGGCCGTGAAAAACTGTTTTTT. The rearrangement uses TRBV10-3 and TRBJ1-4, with TRBD1 identical over 10 bases. The V and J ends lost 3 bases and 7 bases, in that order; junction bases with no gene match: 8. The CDR3 covers 16 residues. Germline lookup yields CDR1 ENHRY and CDR2 SYGVKD.

There are many counts of this clonotype. The chain combines TRBV14 with TRBJ2-7; 7 bases fit TRBD1. CDR1 is SGHDN, CDR2 FVKESK, per germline. The CDR3 runs to 15 residues. V lost 3 bases and J lost 2; bases outside the gene matches: 7. This CDR3 is CASSHRDRETYEQYF. CDR3 DNA sequence: TGTGCCAGCAGCCATAGAGACAGGGAGACCTACGAGCAGTACTTC.

The V gene is TRBV20-1, the J gene TRBJ2-3; D is undetermined. The CDR3 covers 14 residues. Trimming left V 3 bases short and J 1 base short, with 11 bases between. Germline V gene sequence: CDR1 DFQATT, CDR2 SNEGSKA (reference sequence). CDR3 loop: CSASGGYRTDTQYF. The CDR3 nucleotides are TGCAGTGCTAGTGGCGGCTACCGCACAGATACGCAGTATTTT.

The CDR3 protein is CASSLTAAFKNIQYF. DNA of the CDR3: TGCGCCAGCAGCTTGACAGCGGCCTTTAAAAACATTCAGTACTTC. V is TRBV5-1 and J is TRBJ2-7, with D perhaps matching TRBD2 (5 bases). The DNA end is a closer match to TRBJ2-4, so the J assignment may be wrong. The CDR3 is 15 residues long. CDR1 and CDR2 (germline): SGHRS, YFSETQ.

This clonotype was found once. The rearrangement joins TRBV20-1 to TRBJ1-2, with 7 bases lining up with TRBD1. Germline CDR1 is DFQATT and CDR2 is SNEGSKA (reference sequence). The CDR3 covers 14 residues. V gave up 3 bases and J gave up 7 bases; unmatched junction bases: 11. CDR3 amino acids: CSASQKQGYTGYTF. The CDR3 DNA reads as TGCAGTGCTAGCCAGAAACAGGGGTATACTGGCTACACCTTC.